This TCR beta chain was retrieved from a study of glioma-infiltrating T cells. The iRepertoire nested amplicon-rescue multiplex PCR amplified TCR alpha and beta CDR3s from RNA. TCRdb re-analysed the multiplex PCR reads in MiXCR, keeping a single row per CDR3 protein. The table records 100,000 to 150,000 distinct CDR3 sequences, around 23% of them present only once. CDR3 length equals 11 residues. Germline lookup yields CDR1 DFQATT and CDR2 SNEGSKA (reference sequence). Regarding this clonotype: This may be a read error, as it is one base from a much larger clone.

The source is a human donor with low-grade glioma or glioblastoma, undergoing nonglioma brain surgery, or in good health (not recorded which). The chain is built from TRBV20-1 and TRBJ2-5; D possibly corresponds to TRBD1 (5 bases). Specimen: glioma tissue, nonneoplastic brain tissue, or PBMCs (not recorded which). CDR3 sequence: CSATGKEAQYF. The CDR3 nucleotides read TGCAGTGCTACAGGGAAAGAGGCCCAGTACTTC.